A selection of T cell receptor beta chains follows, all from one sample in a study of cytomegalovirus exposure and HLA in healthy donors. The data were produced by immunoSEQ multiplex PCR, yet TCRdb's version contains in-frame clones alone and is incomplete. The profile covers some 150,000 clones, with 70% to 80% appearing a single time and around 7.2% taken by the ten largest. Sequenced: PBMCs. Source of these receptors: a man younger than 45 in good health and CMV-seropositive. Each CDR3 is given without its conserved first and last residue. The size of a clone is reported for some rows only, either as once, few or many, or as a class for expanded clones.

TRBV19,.,ASSTRRTSGSHNEQF
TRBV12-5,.,ASGDNRISTDTQY
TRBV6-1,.,ASLGWGGPSNEQF
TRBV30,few,AWRTGGIAGELF
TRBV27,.,ASSQTDRALGGYT
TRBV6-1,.,ASRGQGASYEQY
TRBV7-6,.,ASSVSQTSRGEQF
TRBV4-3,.,ASSQDRVGENTEAF
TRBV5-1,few,ASSLDRGPYNEQF
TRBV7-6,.,ASSLGGRTEAF
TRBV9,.,ASSVATGYSTEAF
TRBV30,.,AWSPKPGQGYEKLF
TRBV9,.,ASSLTSGSSYEQY
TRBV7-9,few,ASSPAGLAGVGEQY
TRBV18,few,ASSWETGLGEQY
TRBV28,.,ASCSGTASYNEQF
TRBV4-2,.,ASSHLTRHTGNTIY
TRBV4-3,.,ASSPQGAGTEAF
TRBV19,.,ASKKGRSNQPQH
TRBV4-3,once,ASSQDLYGQGANNQPQH
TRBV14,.,ASSQDEGTREQY
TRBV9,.,ASSPRGGAYEQY
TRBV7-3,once,ASSRGRGRTEAF
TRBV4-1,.,ASSQDLSVPSSPLH
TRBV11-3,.,ASSSDGTGGFEQF
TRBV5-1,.,ASSLMGLAGITDTQY
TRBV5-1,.,ASSLGQNNSPLH
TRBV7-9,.,ASRGQVVAGGVYNEQF
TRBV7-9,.,ASSLLPGRAF
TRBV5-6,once,ASSPPNRDGYT
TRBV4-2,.,ASSQSLGGDTDTQY
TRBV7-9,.,ASSFPTARNEKLF
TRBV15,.,ATSGRTTEAF
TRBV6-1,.,ASSENSYEQY
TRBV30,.,ALRASGANVLT
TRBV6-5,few,ASSYSIGSTSYEQY
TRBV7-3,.,ASSASGKSYNEQF
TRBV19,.,ASSDVGGYT
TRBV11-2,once,ASSLDRGNTQY
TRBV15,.,ATSRDLVGGGRNEQF
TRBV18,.,ASSPLQDSANYGYT
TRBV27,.,ASSDRHQPQH
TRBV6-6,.,ASSYSPETGELF
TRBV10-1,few,ASRMDKNTEAF